Listed below are T cell receptor beta chains from one sample, sequenced in a study of Graves' ophthalmopathy and Graves' hyperthyroidism. TCRdb re-analysed the multiplex PCR reads in MiXCR, keeping a single row per CDR3 protein. Among approximately 1.2 million distinct CDR3 sequences, 35% to 40% were seen once, and the ten largest hold around 10%. Sequencing input: peripheral blood or thyroid tissue (not recorded which). The receptor source for this set is an adult man with Graves' hyperthyroidism. Each CDR3 is given with its conserved first and last residue. The D gene is left open where the match is weak. Clone size, where shown, is once, few, many, or a class for clones that have expanded.

TRBJ1-4	many	TRBV2	.	CASSDGRDGEKLFF	TGTGCCAGCAGTGACGGGAGGGACGGTGAAAAACTGTTTTTT
TRBJ2-7	.	TRBV7-9	TRBD1	CASSVGQGYEQHF	TGTGCCAGCAGTGTCGGACAGGGTTACGAGCAGCACTTC
TRBJ2-5	.	TRBV19	TRBD2	CASSIGAGPQETQYF	TGTGCCAGTAGTATAGGAGCGGGACCACAAGAGACCCAGTACTTC
TRBJ1-4	many	TRBV20-1	.	CSAQDSAANEKLFF	TGCAGTGCACAAGACAGTGCGGCTAATGAAAAACTGTTTTTT
TRBJ2-7	once	TRBV12-3/TRBV12-4	.	CASSVGGSIVEQYF	TGTGCCAGCAGTGTGGGGGGTTCTATAGTGGAGCAGTACTTC
TRBJ1-2	many	TRBV20-1	.	CSARPVGGRYGYTF	TGCAGTGCTAGACCAGTGGGGGGTCGGTATGGCTACACCTTC
TRBJ2-7	few	TRBV20-1	TRBD1	CSARDIGGQGTDPYEQYF	TGCAGTGCTAGAGATATCGGGGGACAGGGGACCGATCCCTACGAGCAGTACTTC
TRBJ2-5	many	TRBV14	TRBD2	CASSPTRSGGAQETQYF	TGTGCCAGCAGCCCGACAAGAAGCGGGGGGGCCCAAGAGACCCAGTACTTC
TRBJ2-3	few	TRBV29-1	TRBD1	CSAAGQGVTDTQYF	TGCAGCGCCGCGGGACAGGGCGTCACAGATACGCAGTATTTT
TRBJ2-5	many	TRBV13	TRBD2	CASSLRLAGGQTQYF	TGTGCCAGCAGCTTAAGGCTAGCGGGGGGACAGACCCAGTACTTC
TRBJ2-7	many	TRBV29-1	.	CSVGQGYSYEQYF	TGCAGCGTTGGGCAGGGCTACTCCTACGAGCAGTACTTC
TRBJ2-2	many	TRBV29-1	.	CSVGRRGTGELFF	TGCAGCGTTGGGCGGAGGGGCACCGGGGAGCTGTTTTTT
TRBJ2-7	many	TRBV12-3/TRBV12-4	TRBD1	CASREGQGVIEQYF	TGTGCCAGCAGGGAGGGACAGGGGGTTATCGAGCAGTACTTC
TRBJ2-5	few	TRBV2	.	CASSVWGRDRETQYF	TGTGCCAGCAGCGTGTGGGGGCGGGACAGAGAGACCCAGTACTTC
TRBJ2-5	.	TRBV7-2	TRBD1	CASSPTGAETRYF	TGTGCCAGCAGCCCGACAGGGGCGGAGACCCGGTACTTC
TRBJ1-2	.	TRBV25-1	TRBD1	CASSTQGDGYTF	TGTGCCAGCAGTACCCAGGGGGATGGCTACACCTTC
TRBJ1-1	.	TRBV10-1	.	CASRLMLQGDEAFF	TGCGCCAGCAGACTTATGCTACAGGGCGATGAAGCTTTCTTT
TRBJ2-7	.	TRBV7-9	TRBD1	CASSPPKTGFEQYF	TGCGCCAGCAGCCCGCCGAAGACAGGGTTCGAGCAGTACTTC
TRBJ1-3	.	TRBV7-9	.	CASSLEFGTIYF	TGTGCCAGCAGCCTTGAGTTTGGGACCATATATTTT
TRBJ1-2	many	TRBV7-9	.	CASSLKEESGYTF	TGTGCCAGCTCACTAAAGGAAGAGAGCGGCTACACCTTC
TRBJ1-3	few	TRBV4-3	.	CASSQAPVSGNTIYF	TGCGCCAGCAGCCAAGCGCCAGTCTCTGGAAACACCATATATTTT
TRBJ2-7	once	TRBV6-5	TRBD1	CASSTGDGTYEQYF	TGTGCCAGCAGTACAGGGGACGGGACCTACGAGCAGTACTTC
TRBJ1-6	few	TRBV2	.	CASGASGSPLHF	TGTGCCAGCGGTGCCTCGGGGTCACCCCTCCACTTT
TRBJ2-5	many	TRBV7-9	.	CASRAGDQETQYF	TGTGCCAGCAGGGCTGGGGATCAAGAGACCCAGTACTTC
TRBJ2-6	few	TRBV5-8	.	CASSLTSGVLTF	TGTGCCAGCAGCTTGACGTCCGGCGTCCTGACTTTC
TRBJ1-5	few	TRBV4-1	.	CASSQEGWGSEQPQHF	TGCGCCAGCAGCCAAGAAGGCTGGGGGTCCGAGCAGCCCCAGCATTTT
TRBJ1-1	.	TRBV2	.	CASSVGQMGGTEAFF	TGTGCCAGCAGTGTGGGACAAATGGGTGGAACTGAAGCTTTCTTT
TRBJ1-2	.	TRBV7-9	.	CASSSKTGGYTF	TGTGCCAGCAGCAGCAAAACGGGGGGCTACACCTTC
TRBJ2-2	many	TRBV19	TRBD1	CASSASTGVGELFF	TGTGCCAGTAGTGCGTCGACAGGGGTCGGGGAGCTGTTTTTT
TRBJ2-5	.	TRBV28	.	CASRQGPHGPQETQYF	TGTGCCAGCAGACAGGGTCCACATGGGCCCCAGGAGACCCAGTACTTC
TRBJ2-5	many	TRBV24-1	.	CATSDFGRGIHF	.
TRBJ1-1	.	TRBV14	.	CASSQDSSAFF	TGTGCCAGCAGCCAAGATTCGTCAGCTTTCTTT
TRBJ1-4	many	TRBV20-1	.	CSASGKREKLFF	TGCAGTGCTTCAGGGAAAAGGGAAAAACTGTTTTTT